The 25 T cell receptor beta chains listed next were all sequenced from one sample in a study of beta chain features in type 1 diabetes. cDNA synthesis used the whole RNA isolate, giving expressed TCRB sequences. Measured with immunoSEQ multiplex PCR; TCRdb has only the in-frame clones, and not every one. Among around 500,000 clones listed, over 9.5% were seen once. Material for sequencing was naive CD4+ T cells from blood. The receptor set was obtained from a woman aged 18-35 years in good health.

V gene TRBV7-6 combines with J gene TRBJ2-5; D is ambiguous. The V and J ends lost 5 bases and 4 bases respectively, with 11 bases between them. Germline CDR1 SGHVS, CDR2 FNYEAQ. The CDR3 is made up of 13 amino acids. CDR3 region: CASSKGPRETQYF. DNA of the CDR3: TGTGCCAGCAGCAAAGGGCCACGAGAGACCCAGTACTTC.

The chain joins TRBV5-1 to TRBJ2-5, with D tentatively TRBD1 (5 bases). The V and J ends lost 1 base and 1 base respectively, with 11 bases between them. The germline CDR1 and CDR2 sequences are SGHRS and YFSETQ. CDR3 length: 15 residues. Here the CDR3 DNA reads TGCGCCAGCAGCTTGACAGGCAACTCCCAAGAGACCCAGTACTTC. This codes for CASSLTGNSQETQYF.

This clone has just a few counts. V is TRBV7-2 and J is TRBJ2-7, with D unclear. Germline CDR1 is SGHTA and CDR2 is FQGNSA. V was clipped by 2 bases and J by 4 bases, with 9 bases between them. The length of the CDR3 is 13 residues. Here the CDR3 reads CASSLLLEYEQYF. As DNA, the CDR3 is TGTGCCAGCAGCTTATTGCTAGAATACGAGCAGTACTTC.

Only a few counts were recorded for this clone. The rearrangement uses TRBV15 and TRBJ2-7, with D possibly being TRBD1 (6 bases). The germline V and J ends were trimmed by 0 bases and 2 bases, with 11 bases remaining between them. The germline gives CDR1 LNHNV, CDR2 YYDKDF (reference sequence). The CDR3 length is 15 residues. The CDR3: CATSRETQGTYEQYV. CDR3 coding DNA: TGTGCCACCAGCAGAGAAACGCAGGGGACCTACGAGCAGTACGTC.

The V gene is TRBV4-3, the J gene TRBJ2-3, with D perhaps TRBD2 (6 bases). The CDR3 extends over 13 amino acids. The ends were cut back, 6 bases at V and 2 bases at J, with 9 bases in the middle. Germline loops: CDR1 LGHNA, CDR2 YSLEER. Here the CDR3 reads CASRGDFTDTQYF. The CDR3 nucleotides read TGCGCCAGCAGAGGGGACTTCACAGATACGCAGTATTTT.

This chain links TRBV15 with TRBJ2-7, with TRBD1 identical over 8 bases. This CDR3 has 16 residues. CDR1 is LNHNV and CDR2 is YYDKDF in the germline V gene (reference sequence). The junction had 10 bases not matched to a gene; V was cut back by 1 base and J by 5 bases. CDR3 in DNA: TGTGCCACCAGCAGAGCCCCGGCAGGGGGCTATAACGAGCAGTACGTC. Translated, it gives CATSRAPAGGYNEQYV.

This clone was counted ten times or more. The chain uses TRBV4-3 and TRBJ2-6, with D unresolved. This CDR3 is built from 15 residues. Trimming removed 3 bases at V and 0 bases at J, with 6 bases between. Germline CDR1 LGHNA, CDR2 YSLEER. DNA for the CDR3: TGCGCCAGCAGCCATCAGTTCTCTGGGGCCAACGTCCTGACTTTC. This translates into CASSHQFSGANVLTF.

This clone was seen more than once but under ten times. The rearrangement uses TRBV7-3 and TRBJ2-3, with 15 bases that match TRBD2. The CDR3 consists of 18 residues. From germline, CDR1 is SGHTA and CDR2 FQGTGA. J gave up 4 bases and V 5 bases, and 10 bases lay outside the gene matches. The CDR3 region is CASSPPPGLAGGPDTQYF. In DNA, the CDR3 is TGTGCCAGCAGCCCACCCCCGGGACTAGCGGGAGGCCCAGATACGCAGTATTTT.

This clone was counted only a few times. The gene calls are TRBV29-1 and TRBJ1-1, with D unclear. The V gene lost 4 bases and the J gene lost 3 bases, with 9 bases spanning the gap. The CDR3 extends over 12 amino acids. CDR1 and CDR2 from the germline V gene are SQVTM and ANQGSEA. The CDR3 region has the DNA TGCAGCGTTGGCCCTGCCGACACTGAAGCTTTCTTT. It translates to CSVGPADTEAFF.

V is TRBV2 and J is TRBJ2-3, with 8 bases that match TRBD1. J gave up 7 bases and V 8 bases, and 8 bases lay outside the gene matches. Germline lookup yields CDR1 SNHLY and CDR2 FYNNEI. This CDR3 has 13 residues. The CDR3 sequence is CASQAGGMNTQYF. In DNA, the CDR3 is TGTGCCAGCCAGGCAGGGGGCATGAATACGCAGTATTTT.

This chain links TRBV27 with TRBJ1-1, with 7 bases identical to TRBD1. Per germline, CDR1 MNHEY and CDR2 SMNVEV (reference sequence). The CDR3 has 12 amino acids. With V trimmed by 11 bases and J by 4 bases, 7 bases remained unmatched. This chain's CDR3 is CAGVTGVTEAFF. DNA for the CDR3: TGTGCCGGCGTTACAGGGGTCACTGAAGCTTTCTTT.

A few counts support this clone. V and J are TRBV19 and TRBJ2-1; TRBD2 aligns across 9 bases. The CDR3 totals 12 residues. Trimming at V came to 3 bases and at J to 16 bases, leaving 7 bases not matched to a gene. Per the germline V gene, CDR1 is LNHDA and CDR2 is SQIVND (reference sequence). The CDR3 spells CASSMGGRENFF. DNA for the CDR3: TGTGCCAGTAGTATGGGCGGGAGGGAAAATTTCTTC. The full variable domain, completed using reference TRBV19 and TRBJ2-1, is DGGITQSPKYLFRKEGQNVTLSCEQNLNHDAMYWYRQDPGQGLRLIYYSQIVNDFQKGDIAEGYSVSREKKESFPLTVTSAQKNPTAFYLCASSMGGRENFFGPGTRLTVL.

This clone was seen only a few times. The chain is built from TRBV7-3 and TRBJ2-1, with 9 nucleotides matching TRBD1. Germline-derived CDR1 and CDR2 are SGHTA and FQGTGA. The trim removed 5 bases at V and 2 bases at J, leaving 4 bases unmatched. The CDR3 covers 15 residues. CDR3 DNA: TGTGCCAGCAGCCAGGACAGGGGAACCTACAATGAGCAGTTCTTC. Translating it yields CASSQDRGTYNEQFF. Complete variable domain (other parts from reference TRBV7-3 and TRBJ2-1): GAGVSQTPSNKVTEKGKYVELRCDPISGHTALYWYRQSLGQGPEFLIYFQGTGAADDSGLPNDRFFAVRPEGSVSTLKIQRTERGDSAVYLCASSQDRGTYNEQFFGPGTRLTVL.

The sample holds a few counts of this clone. V usage is TRBV7-3 and J usage is TRBJ2-3; TRBD2 agrees at 8 bases. Germline CDR1 is SGHTA and CDR2 is FQGTGA. The CDR3 runs 14 residues. V shed 3 bases and J 5 bases; nucleotides not matched to a gene: 4. The CDR3 sequence: CASSFVGREDTQYF. The CDR3 DNA reads as TGTGCCAGCAGCTTTGTCGGGAGGGAAGATACGCAGTATTTT.

The chain combines TRBV5-1 with TRBJ2-1; 9 positions match TRBD2. The CDR3 extends over 15 amino acids. Germline CDR1 reads SGHRS; CDR2 reads YFSETQ. V dropped 4 bases and J dropped 8; count of bases not matched to a gene: 10. The CDR3 sequence is CASSPMGLAGDEQFF. CDR3 in DNA: TGCGCCAGCAGCCCAATGGGACTAGCCGGGGATGAGCAGTTCTTC.

As DNA, the CDR3 is TGTGCCAGCACCCGACTAGCGGGGGCTAAGCAAGAGACCCAGTACTTC. It codes for CASTRLAGAKQETQYF. The chain recombines TRBV7-9 with TRBJ2-5, with TRBD2 matching over 12 bases. V lost 7 bases and J lost 2; bases outside the gene matches: 8. Germline CDR1 SEHNR, CDR2 FQNEAQ (reference sequence). The length of the CDR3 is 16 residues. The full variable domain, completed using reference TRBV7-9 and TRBJ2-5, is DTGVSQNPRHKITKRGQNVTFRCDPISEHNRLYWYRQTLGQGPEFLTYFQNEAQLEKSRLLSDRFSAERPKGSFSTLEIQRTEQGDSAMYLCASTRLAGAKQETQYFGPGTRLLVL.

This clone was picked up many times. The rearrangement uses TRBV2 and TRBJ2-1; no definite D call. The V gene lost 7 bases and the J gene lost 6 bases, with 13 bases spanning the gap. This CDR3 is 13 amino acids long. Germline values: CDR1 SNHLY, CDR2 FYNNEI. In DNA, the CDR3 is TGTGCCAGCACGGCCCGTCTGATCAATGAGCAGTTCTTC. This encodes CASTARLINEQFF.

This chain joins TRBV9 and TRBJ2-3; 8 bases fit TRBD1. CDR3 length: 16 residues. J gave up 3 bases and V 4 bases, and 10 bases lay outside the gene matches. Germline V gene lookup returns CDR1 SGDLS and CDR2 YYNGEE. CDR3 nucleotides: TGTGCCAGCAGCACCCGGACAGGGTTTTATACAGATACGCAGTATTTT. This translates into CASSTRTGFYTDTQYF.

The rearrangement uses TRBV6-5 and TRBJ1-4; the D gene is possibly TRBD1 (6 bases). The CDR3 has 14 residues. V was cut by 5 bases and J by 7 bases, with 14 bases left in between. Germline V gene data show CDR1 as MNHEY and CDR2 as SVGAGI. CDR3 sequence reads: CASSPRRGSEKLFF. CDR3 sequence (DNA): TGTGCCAGCAGTCCCCGTAGGGGGTCTGAAAAACTGTTTTTT.

The J gene is TRBJ1-4, the V gene TRBV7-9; the D is unclear. The germline V and J ends were trimmed by 8 bases and 0 bases, with 13 bases remaining between them. The CDR3 is 15 amino acids. Germline V CDR1 and CDR2: SEHNR, FQNEAQ (reference sequence). CDR3 DNA: TGTGCCAGCGCCCCCAACCTTGCAACTAATGAAAAACTGTTTTTT. It translates to CASAPNLATNEKLFF.

The V and J genes are TRBV7-3 and TRBJ2-3, with D possibly TRBD1 on 5 matching bases. Germline V lookup: CDR1 SGHTA, CDR2 FQGTGA. The CDR3 has 14 amino acids. Trimming left V 1 base short and J 5 bases short, with 10 bases between. In DNA, the CDR3 is TGTGCCAGCAGCTTAATCCAGGGTGGAGATACGCAGTATTTT. Its translation is CASSLIQGGDTQYF.

V is TRBV29-1 and J is TRBJ1-3; D possibly corresponds to TRBD1 (6 bases). CDR3 length equals 16 residues. Trimming stripped 2 bases from V and 7 bases from J, with 21 bases between. The V gene's germline CDR1 is SQVTM and CDR2 ANQGSEA. The CDR3 DNA sequence: TGCAGCGTTGAAAAAGTGGCAGGGGCTCACGGGAACACCATATATTTT. It specifies CSVEKVAGAHGNTIYF.

This clone was seen a handful of times. The chain combines TRBV4-2 with TRBJ2-7, with D perhaps matching TRBD1 or TRBD2 (6 bases each). In germline, CDR1 is LGHNA, CDR2 YNFKEQ. The V end lost 4 bases, the J end lost 6 bases, and 19 bases lay between the germline ends. This CDR3 spans 15 amino acids. CDR3 region: CASSPHRTEGGEQYF. DNA for the CDR3: TGTGCCAGCAGCCCCCATCGGACAGAGGGGGGCGAGCAGTACTTC.

This clone was detected a few times. The chain joins TRBV25-1 to TRBJ2-1, with D tentatively TRBD1 (6 bases). The V and J ends lost 5 bases and 7 bases respectively, with 21 bases between them. The CDR3 is 16 residues long. Looked up from germline, CDR1 is MGHDK and CDR2 is SYGVNS. The CDR3 DNA sequence: TGTGCCAGCAGTTCCACATCGGTCCGCAGGGGAAATGAGCAGTTCTTC. Protein sequence: CASSSTSVRRGNEQFF.

Only a few counts were recorded for this clone. The V gene is TRBV2, the J gene TRBJ2-1, with D perhaps matching TRBD1 (5 bases). The germline gives CDR1 SNHLY, CDR2 FYNNEI. The ends were cut back, 4 bases at V and 4 bases at J, with 11 bases in the middle. This CDR3 spans 14 amino acids. The CDR3 sequence: CASSARATYNEQFF. The CDR3 region has the DNA TGTGCCAGCAGTGCCAGGGCGACGTACAATGAGCAGTTCTTC.